This T cell receptor beta chain came from a study of T cells after yellow fever vaccination. Looked up from germline, CDR1 is MDHEN and CDR2 is SYDVKM. V shed 2 bases and J shed 7 bases, with 9 bases lying between them. This CDR3 spans 13 amino acids. A single record per CDR3 protein comes from TCRdb applying MiXCR to the 5' RACE reads. The sample consists of hundreds of thousands of distinct CDR3 sequences, approximately 12% of them appearing once. Overall study results and limits: Compared with primary, the secondary response was weaker and peaked at day 5, not 15.

A few counts support this clonotype. What it binds is not known. Sequencing was performed on PBMCs, taken on the day of the yellow fever booster vaccination. The sequence was obtained from a man aged 25 to 45 who received the YFV17D yellow fever vaccine. V gene TRBV28 combines with J gene TRBJ1-5; a weak D match, TRBD1 (5 bases). The CDR3 DNA reads TGTGCCAGCAGTTTACAGGGAATCCAGCCCCAGCATTTT. As protein: CASSLQGIQPQHF. Drawing the rest from reference TRBV28 and TRBJ1-5, the complete variable domain is DVKVTQSSRYLVKRTGEKVFLECVQDMDHENMFWYRQDPGLGLRLIYFSYDVKMKEKGDIPEGYSVSREKKERFSLILESASTNQTSMYLCASSLQGIQPQHFGDGTRLSIL.